This T cell receptor (beta chain) came from a study of T-cell reconstitution after alpha-beta-depleted transplantation in children. There are a few counts of this clonotype. TCRbeta library preparation incorporated unique molecular identifiers. TCRdb redid the calling of the PCR reads with MiXCR, one entry per CDR3 protein. This table has approximately 110,000 distinct CDR3 sequences, 10% appearing once. CDR3 size: 15 residues. The V end was cut by 3 bases, the J end by 4 bases, with 10 bases between. CDR1 is LNHNV and CDR2 is YYDKDF in the germline V gene (reference sequence). Sequenced here: PBMCs, sampled before TCRalphabeta/CD19-depleted stem cell transplant. This chain links TRBV15 with TRBJ1-6; the D is unclear. This receptor was taken from a boy younger than 10 with acute lymphoblastic leukemia, due to receive a stem cell transplant. The CDR3 loop is CATSSLGSYNSPLHF. The DNA for the CDR3 is TGTGCCACCAGCAGTCTGGGAAGTTATAATTCACCCCTCCACTTT.